Following are 15 T cell receptor beta chains from one sample sequenced in a study of PD-1 blockade in classical Hodgkin lymphoma. Some clones are missing from TCRdb's copy, which holds only in-frame ones; the method was immunoSEQ multiplex PCR. The sample holds about 46,000 clones, approximately 90% seen once. Sample time point: newly diagnosed, previously untreated cHL patient sample. The source material was peripheral blood mononuclear cells (PBMCs). Receptors originate from a human donor with classical Hodgkin lymphoma.

The rearrangement uses TRBV29-1 and TRBJ1-1; possibly TRBD1 for D (5 bases). Deletions cut 7 bases from V and 6 bases from J, with 12 bases between. The V gene's germline CDR1 is SQVTM and CDR2 ANQGSEA. This CDR3 is 11 amino acids long. The CDR3 loop is CSAPEGPEAFF. CDR3 DNA: TGCAGCGCTCCCGAGGGGCCTGAAGCTTTCTTT. Supplemented by reference TRBV29-1 and TRBJ1-1, the full variable domain reads SAVISQKPSRDICQRGTSLTIQCQVDSQVTMMFWYRQQPGQSLTLIATANQGSEATYESGFVIDKFPISRPNLTFSTLTVSNMSPEDSSIYLCSAPEGPEAFFGQGTRLTVV.

The genes are TRBV9 and TRBJ2-7; 10 positions match TRBD2. The CDR3 has 15 amino acids. Germline V gene data show CDR1 as SGDLS and CDR2 as YYNGEE. Trimming at V came to 4 bases and at J to 2 bases, leaving 6 bases not matched to a gene. CDR3 sequence reads: CASSPGLAVPYEQYF. In nucleotides, the CDR3 is TGTGCCAGCAGCCCCGGACTAGCGGTTCCCTACGAGCAGTACTTC.

The genes are TRBV27 and TRBJ1-3; D is undetermined. V was trimmed by 3 bases and J by 4 bases, leaving 13 bases between them. This CDR3 has 15 amino acids. Germline CDR1 is MNHEY and CDR2 is SMNVEV (reference sequence). This CDR3 reads CASSLSADEGNTIYF. The DNA of the CDR3 is TGTGCCAGCAGTTTGTCGGCGGATGAGGGAAACACCATATATTTT.

DNA of the CDR3: TGTGCCAGCAGTTACTTCGGACTCCGTGGTTATGGCTACACCTTC. Its protein is CASSYFGLRGYGYTF. The chain employs TRBV6-5 and TRBJ1-2, with unresolved D. The V end lost 1 base, the J end lost 5 bases, and 14 bases lay between the germline ends. Germline V CDR1 and CDR2: MNHEY, SVGAGI. The CDR3 runs 15 residues.

J is TRBJ1-1 and V is TRBV4-2, with 11 bases aligning to TRBD1. The CDR3 is 16 residues long. J was trimmed by 6 bases and V by 0 bases; bases with no gene match: 6. Germline CDR1 and CDR2: LGHNA and YNFKEQ. The CDR3 spells CASSQDEGQGASEAFF. CDR3 in DNA: TGTGCCAGCAGCCAAGACGAAGGACAGGGGGCTTCTGAAGCTTTCTTT.

V and J are TRBV12-5 and TRBJ1-1; D uncertain. Trimming took 2 bases from V and 5 from J, leaving 12 bases between them. The germline V gene has CDR1 LGHNT and CDR2 FRNRAP. This CDR3 is built from 14 residues. For the CDR3, the DNA is TGTGCTAGTGGTTTGCGGCCGCGAGGGACTGAAGCTTTCTTT. It translates to CASGLRPRGTEAFF.

This chain joins TRBV27 and TRBJ2-7; D possibly corresponds to TRBD2 (6 bases). There are 16 residues in the CDR3. Germline loops: CDR1 MNHEY, CDR2 SMNVEV (reference sequence). Trimming cost V 6 bases and J 1 base, with 19 bases left between them. The CDR3 DNA is TGTGCCAGCAGCGGCGGACTATTTTTAAGTTCCTACGAGCAGTACTTC. Amino acid sequence: CASSGGLFLSSYEQYF.

In its sample, this clone was seen a few times. The rearrangement uses TRBV25-1 and TRBJ2-6; D perhaps matches TRBD2 (6 bases). CDR3 length: 16 residues. Germline V gene sequence: CDR1 MGHDK, CDR2 SYGVNS. The V and J ends lost 3 bases and 0 bases respectively, with 9 bases between them. CDR3 protein: CASSDSGDSGANVLTF. In DNA, the CDR3 is TGTGCCAGCAGTGATTCGGGAGACTCTGGGGCCAACGTCCTGACTTTC.

J is TRBJ1-3 and V is TRBV11-1; D is unclear. Germline V gene sequence: CDR1 SGHAT, CDR2 FQDESV (reference sequence). The CDR3 length is 16 residues. Trimming removed 3 bases from V and 0 bases from J, with 12 bases in between. The CDR3 sequence is CASSFDRFNSGNTIYF. The CDR3 bases are TGTGCCAGCAGCTTCGACCGGTTTAACTCTGGAAACACCATATATTTT.

CDR3 coding DNA: TGCAGCGTTGGACAGGGGAACACTGAAGCTTTCTTT. The encoded protein is CSVGQGNTEAFF. The chain joins TRBV29-1 to TRBJ1-1; 7 nucleotides agree with TRBD1. The germline V gene has CDR1 SQVTM and CDR2 ANQGSEA. Unmatched junction bases numbered 0, after V lost 4 bases and J lost 1 base. There are 12 residues in the CDR3.

This rearrangement joins TRBV5-8 to TRBJ2-2, with D unclear. Germline V gene sequence: CDR1 SGHTS, CDR2 YDEGEE. V gave up 1 base and J gave up 4 bases, with 14 bases separating them. The CDR3 loop spans 16 amino acids. CDR3 sequence: CASSLPFSRVTGELFF. The DNA of the CDR3 is TGTGCCAGCAGCTTGCCTTTTTCACGGGTCACCGGGGAGCTGTTTTTT.

The chain recombines TRBV2 with TRBJ2-5; 7 bases line up with TRBD1. Germline CDR1 reads SNHLY; CDR2 reads FYNNEI. CDR3 size: 12 residues. The V and J ends lost 8 bases and 1 base, in that order; junction bases with no gene match: 1. DNA for the CDR3: TGTGCCAGCGGGACAGTCCAAGAGACCCAGTACTTC. It codes for CASGTVQETQYF.

The V and J genes are TRBV28 and TRBJ1-2; TRBD1 agrees at 9 bases. Germline V CDR1 and CDR2: MDHEN, SYDVKM. The J segment lost 2 bases and the V segment lost 6 bases, leaving 4 bases of the junction unmatched. The CDR3 totals 14 residues. The CDR3 region is CASSHRGRNYGYTF. CDR3 sequence (DNA): TGTGCCAGCAGCCACAGGGGGCGAAACTATGGCTACACCTTC.

The V and J genes are TRBV6-6 and TRBJ1-5; tentatively, D is TRBD1 (5 bases). The CDR3 runs 15 residues. V lost 6 bases and J lost 3, with 15 bases in between. CDR1 is MNHNY and CDR2 is SVGAGI in the germline V gene (reference sequence). For the CDR3, the DNA is TGTGCCAGCAGCCCCCGGGGGGAATACAATCAGCCCCAGCATTTT. Translating gives CASSPRGEYNQPQHF.

The rearrangement joins TRBV27 to TRBJ1-2; D uncertain. The V end was cut by 2 bases, the J end by 3 bases, with 10 bases between. CDR3 length: 14 residues. The germline V gene encodes CDR1 MNHEY and CDR2 SMNVEV (reference sequence). Written as DNA, the CDR3 is TGTGCCAGCAGTTTAGGAGTGACGGACTATGGCTACACCTTC. Translating gives CASSLGVTDYGYTF.